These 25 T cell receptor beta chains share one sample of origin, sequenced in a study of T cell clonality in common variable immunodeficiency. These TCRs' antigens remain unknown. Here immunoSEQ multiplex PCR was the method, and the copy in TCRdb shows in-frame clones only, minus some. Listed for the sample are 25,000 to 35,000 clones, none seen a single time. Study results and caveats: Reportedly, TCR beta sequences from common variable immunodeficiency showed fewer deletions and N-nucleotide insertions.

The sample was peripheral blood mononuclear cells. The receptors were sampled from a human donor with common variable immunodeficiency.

The CDR3 here is CASSSGAYGYEQYF. The CDR3 DNA, read in part, is TGTGCCAGCAGCTCAGGGGCGTACGGCTACGAG. This rearrangement joins TRBV7-9 to TRBJ2-7, with D tentatively TRBD1 (6 bases). Read coverage stops 3 residues before the CDR3 terminus; the germline J gene supplies the remainder. CDR1 and CDR2 from the germline V gene are SEHNR and FQNEAQ (reference sequence). This CDR3 contains 14 residues. V was cut by 4 bases and J by 3 bases, with 13 bases left in between.

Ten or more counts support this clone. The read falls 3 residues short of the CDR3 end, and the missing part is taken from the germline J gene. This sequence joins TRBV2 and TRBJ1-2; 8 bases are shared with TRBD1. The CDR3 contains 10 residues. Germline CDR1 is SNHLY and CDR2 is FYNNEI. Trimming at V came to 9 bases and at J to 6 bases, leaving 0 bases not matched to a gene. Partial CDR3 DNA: TGTGCCAGACAGGGGGATGGC. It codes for CARQGDG. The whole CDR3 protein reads CARQGDGYTF.

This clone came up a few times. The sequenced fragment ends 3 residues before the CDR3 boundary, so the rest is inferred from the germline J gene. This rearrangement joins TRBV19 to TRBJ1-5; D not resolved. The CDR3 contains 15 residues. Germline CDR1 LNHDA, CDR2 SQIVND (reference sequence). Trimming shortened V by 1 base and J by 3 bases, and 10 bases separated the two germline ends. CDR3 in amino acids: CASSIVHPDNQPQHF. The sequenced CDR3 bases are TGTGCCAGTAGTATAGTACATCCAGACAATCAGCCC.

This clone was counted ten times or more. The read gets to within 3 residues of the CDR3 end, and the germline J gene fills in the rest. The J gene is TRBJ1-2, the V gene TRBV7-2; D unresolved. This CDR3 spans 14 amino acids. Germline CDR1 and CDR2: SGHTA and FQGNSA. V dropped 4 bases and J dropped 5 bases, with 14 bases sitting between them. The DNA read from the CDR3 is TGTGCCAGCAGCTCAAAGGTGTCAGGATATGGC. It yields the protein CASSSKVSGYG. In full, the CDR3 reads CASSSKVSGYGYTF.

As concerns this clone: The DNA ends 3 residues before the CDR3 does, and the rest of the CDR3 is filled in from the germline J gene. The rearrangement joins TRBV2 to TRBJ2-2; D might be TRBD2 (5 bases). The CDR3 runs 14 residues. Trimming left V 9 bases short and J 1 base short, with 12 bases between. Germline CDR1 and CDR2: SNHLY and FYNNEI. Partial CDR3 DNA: TGTGCCAGGCGTCAGACTATGAACACCGGGGAG. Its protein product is CARRQTMNTGE. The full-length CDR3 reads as CARRQTMNTGELFF. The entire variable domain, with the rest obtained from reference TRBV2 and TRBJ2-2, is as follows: EPEVTQTPSHQVTQMGQEVILRCVPISNHLYFYWYRQILGQKVEFLVSFYNNEISEKSEIFDDQFSVERPDGSNFTLKIRSTKLEDSAMYFCARRQTMNTGELFFGEGSRLTVL.

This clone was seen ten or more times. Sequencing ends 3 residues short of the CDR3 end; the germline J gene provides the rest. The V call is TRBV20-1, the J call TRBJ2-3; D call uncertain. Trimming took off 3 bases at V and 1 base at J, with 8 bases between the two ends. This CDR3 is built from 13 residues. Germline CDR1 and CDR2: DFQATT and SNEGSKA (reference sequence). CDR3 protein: CSARKGGTDTQYF. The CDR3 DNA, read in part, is TGCAGTGCTAGGAAGGGTGGCACAGATACG.

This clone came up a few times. CDR3 protein: CASSIAGTRGNNEQFF. The DNA read from the CDR3 is TGTGCCAGTAGTATAGCGGGCACAAGGGGGAACAATGAG. The rearrangement links TRBV19 to TRBJ2-1, with D maybe TRBD1 (6 bases). The read finishes 3 residues shy of the CDR3 end, and the germline J gene is used to complete it. Trimming removed 1 base from V and 5 bases from J, with 15 bases in between. The CDR3 is 16 amino acids. The germline CDR1 and CDR2 sequences are LNHDA and SQIVND (reference sequence).

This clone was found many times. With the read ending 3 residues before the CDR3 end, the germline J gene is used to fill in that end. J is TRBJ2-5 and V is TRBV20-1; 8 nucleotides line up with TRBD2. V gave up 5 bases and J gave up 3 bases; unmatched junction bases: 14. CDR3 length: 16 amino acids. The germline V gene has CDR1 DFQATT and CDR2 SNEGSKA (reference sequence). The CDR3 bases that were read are TGCAGTGCTTCCCCCCTCGGGGGGGAGCTGAAAGAGACC. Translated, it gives CSASPLGGELKET. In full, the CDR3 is CSASPLGGELKETQYF.

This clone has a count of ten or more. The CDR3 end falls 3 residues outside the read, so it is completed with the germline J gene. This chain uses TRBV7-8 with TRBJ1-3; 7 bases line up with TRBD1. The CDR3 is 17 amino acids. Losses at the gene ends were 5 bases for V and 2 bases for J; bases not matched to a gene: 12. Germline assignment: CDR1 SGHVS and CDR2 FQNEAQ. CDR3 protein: CASSHPRTGSTGNTIYF. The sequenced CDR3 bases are TGTGCCAGCAGCCACCCGAGGACAGGATCTACTGGAAACACC.

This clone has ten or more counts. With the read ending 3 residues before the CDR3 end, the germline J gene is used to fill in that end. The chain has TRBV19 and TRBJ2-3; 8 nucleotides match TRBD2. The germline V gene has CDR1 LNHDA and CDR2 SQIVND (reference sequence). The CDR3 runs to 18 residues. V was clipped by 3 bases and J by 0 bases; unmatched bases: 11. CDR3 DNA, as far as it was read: TGTGCCAGTAGTATCTCCGGCGGGAGGCGTGCTAGCACAGATACG. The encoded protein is CASSISGGRRASTDT. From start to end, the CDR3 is CASSISGGRRASTDTQYF.

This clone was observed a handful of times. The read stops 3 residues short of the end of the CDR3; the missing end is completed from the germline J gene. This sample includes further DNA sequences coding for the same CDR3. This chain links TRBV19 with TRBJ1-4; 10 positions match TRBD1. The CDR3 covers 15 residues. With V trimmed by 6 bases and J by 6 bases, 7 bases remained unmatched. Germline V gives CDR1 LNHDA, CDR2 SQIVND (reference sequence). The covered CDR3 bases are TGTGCCAGTAGGACCCCCGGACAGGGGGATGAAAAA. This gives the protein CASRTPGQGDEK. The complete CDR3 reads CASRTPGQGDEKLFF.

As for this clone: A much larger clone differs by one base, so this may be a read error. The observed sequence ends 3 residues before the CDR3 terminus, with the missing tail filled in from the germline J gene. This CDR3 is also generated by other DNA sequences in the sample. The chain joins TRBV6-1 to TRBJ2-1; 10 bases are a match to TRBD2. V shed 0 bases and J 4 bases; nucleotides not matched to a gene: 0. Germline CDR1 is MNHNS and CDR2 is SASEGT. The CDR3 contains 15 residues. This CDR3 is CASSEALAGYNEQFF. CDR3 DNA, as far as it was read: TGTGCCAGCAGTGAAGCACTAGCGGGGTACAATGAG.

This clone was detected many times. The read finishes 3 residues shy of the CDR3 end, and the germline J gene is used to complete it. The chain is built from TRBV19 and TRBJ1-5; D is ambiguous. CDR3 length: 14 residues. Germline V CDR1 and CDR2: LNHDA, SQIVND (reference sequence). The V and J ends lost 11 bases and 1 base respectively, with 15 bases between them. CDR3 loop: CAVGRGASNQPQHF. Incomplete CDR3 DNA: TGTGCCGTCGGACGGGGAGCCAGCAATCAGCCC.

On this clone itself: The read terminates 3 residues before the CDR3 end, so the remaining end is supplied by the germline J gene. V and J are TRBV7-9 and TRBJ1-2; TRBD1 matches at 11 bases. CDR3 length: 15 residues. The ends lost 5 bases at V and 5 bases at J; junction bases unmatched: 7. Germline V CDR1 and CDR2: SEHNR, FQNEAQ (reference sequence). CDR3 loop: CASSLGTGGLYGYTF. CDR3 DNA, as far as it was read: TGTGCCAGCAGCCTCGGGACAGGGGGTCTGTATGGC. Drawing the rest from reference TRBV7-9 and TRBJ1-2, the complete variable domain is DTGVSQNPRHKITKRGQNVTFRCDPISEHNRLYWYRQTLGQGPEFLTYFQNEAQLEKSRLLSDRFSAERPKGSFSTLEIQRTEQGDSAMYLCASSLGTGGLYGYTFGSGTRLTVV.

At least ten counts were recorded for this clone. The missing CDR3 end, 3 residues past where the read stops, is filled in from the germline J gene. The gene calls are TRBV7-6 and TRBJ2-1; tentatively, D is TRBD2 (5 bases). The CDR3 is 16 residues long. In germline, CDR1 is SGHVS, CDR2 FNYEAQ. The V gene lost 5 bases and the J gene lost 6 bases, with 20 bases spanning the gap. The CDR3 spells CASSQFYAGDLNEQFF. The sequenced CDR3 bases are TGTGCCAGCAGCCAATTCTATGCGGGCGATCTCAATGAG.

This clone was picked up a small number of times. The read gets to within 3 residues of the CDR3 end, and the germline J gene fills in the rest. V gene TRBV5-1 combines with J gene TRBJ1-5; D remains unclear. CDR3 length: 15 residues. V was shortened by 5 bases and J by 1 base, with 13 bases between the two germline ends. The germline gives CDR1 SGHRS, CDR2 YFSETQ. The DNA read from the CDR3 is TGCGCCAGCAGACTAGATGTAGGGAGCAATCAGCCC. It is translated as CASRLDVGSNQP. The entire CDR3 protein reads CASRLDVGSNQPQHF.

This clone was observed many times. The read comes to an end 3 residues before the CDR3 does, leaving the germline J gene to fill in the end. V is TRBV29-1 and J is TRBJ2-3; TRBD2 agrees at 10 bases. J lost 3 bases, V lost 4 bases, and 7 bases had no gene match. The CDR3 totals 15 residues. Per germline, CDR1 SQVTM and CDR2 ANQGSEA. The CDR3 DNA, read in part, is TGCAGCGTTGGGGGGGCTAGCGGGAGTACAGATACG. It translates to CSVGGASGSTDT. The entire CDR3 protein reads CSVGGASGSTDTQYF.

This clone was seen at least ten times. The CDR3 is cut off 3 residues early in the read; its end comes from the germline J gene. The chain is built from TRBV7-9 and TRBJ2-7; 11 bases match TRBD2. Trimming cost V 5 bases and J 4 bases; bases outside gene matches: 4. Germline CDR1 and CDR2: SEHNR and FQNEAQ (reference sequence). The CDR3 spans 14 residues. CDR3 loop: CASSDRLAGYEQYF. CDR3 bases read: TGTGCCAGCAGCGACCGACTAGCGGGATACGAG.

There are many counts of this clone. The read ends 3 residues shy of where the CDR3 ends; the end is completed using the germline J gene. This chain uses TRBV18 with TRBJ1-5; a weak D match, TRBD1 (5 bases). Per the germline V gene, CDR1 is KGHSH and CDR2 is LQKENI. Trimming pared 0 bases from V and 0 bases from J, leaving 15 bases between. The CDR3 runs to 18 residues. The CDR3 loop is CASSPPGRGADSNQPQHF. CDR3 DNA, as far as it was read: TGTGCCAGCTCACCACCCGGGCGAGGGGCAGATAGCAATCAGCCC.

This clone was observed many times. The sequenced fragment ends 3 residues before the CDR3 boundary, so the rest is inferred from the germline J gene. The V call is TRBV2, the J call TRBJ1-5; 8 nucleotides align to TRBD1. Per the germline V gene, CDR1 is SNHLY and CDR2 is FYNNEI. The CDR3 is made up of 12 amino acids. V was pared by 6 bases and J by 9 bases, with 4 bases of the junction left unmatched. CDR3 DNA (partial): TGTGCCAGCAGGGACAGGGCCGGGCCC. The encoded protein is CASRDRAGP. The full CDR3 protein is CASRDRAGPQHF.

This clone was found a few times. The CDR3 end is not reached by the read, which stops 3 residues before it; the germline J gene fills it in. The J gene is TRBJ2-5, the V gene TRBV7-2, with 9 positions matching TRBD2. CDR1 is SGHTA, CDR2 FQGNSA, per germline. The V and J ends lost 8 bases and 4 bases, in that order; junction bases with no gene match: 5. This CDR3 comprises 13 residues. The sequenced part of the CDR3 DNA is TGTGCCAGCCGCGGCGGGGGGGCAGAGACC. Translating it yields CASRGGGAET. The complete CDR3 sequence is CASRGGGAETQYF.

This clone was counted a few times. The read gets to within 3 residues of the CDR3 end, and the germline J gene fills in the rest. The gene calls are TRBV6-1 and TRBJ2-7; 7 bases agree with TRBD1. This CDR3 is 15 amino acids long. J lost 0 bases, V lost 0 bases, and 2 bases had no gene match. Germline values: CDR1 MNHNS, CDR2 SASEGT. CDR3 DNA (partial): TGTGCCAGCAGTGAAGCCTGGGACAGCTCCTACGAG. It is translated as CASSEAWDSSYE. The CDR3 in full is CASSEAWDSSYEQYF.

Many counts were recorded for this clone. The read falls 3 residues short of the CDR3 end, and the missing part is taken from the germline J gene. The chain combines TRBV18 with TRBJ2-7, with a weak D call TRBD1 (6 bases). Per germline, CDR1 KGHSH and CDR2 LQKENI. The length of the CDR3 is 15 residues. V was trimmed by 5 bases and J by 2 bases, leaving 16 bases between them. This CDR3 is CASSNRDKLTYEQYF. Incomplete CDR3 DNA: TGTGCCAGCTCAAACCGGGACAAGCTAACCTACGAG.

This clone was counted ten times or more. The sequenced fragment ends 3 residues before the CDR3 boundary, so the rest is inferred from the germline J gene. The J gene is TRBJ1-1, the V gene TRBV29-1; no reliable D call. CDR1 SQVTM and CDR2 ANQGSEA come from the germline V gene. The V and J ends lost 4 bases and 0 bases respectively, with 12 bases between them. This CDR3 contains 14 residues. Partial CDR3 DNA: TGCAGCGTTGGGCTGATAAAGGTGAACACTGAA. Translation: CSVGLIKVNTE. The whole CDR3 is CSVGLIKVNTEAFF. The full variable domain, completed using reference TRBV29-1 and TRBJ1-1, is SAVISQKPSRDICQRGTSLTIQCQVDSQVTMMFWYRQQPGQSLTLIATANQGSEATYESGFVIDKFPISRPNLTFSTLTVSNMSPEDSSIYLCSVGLIKVNTEAFFGQGTRLTVV.

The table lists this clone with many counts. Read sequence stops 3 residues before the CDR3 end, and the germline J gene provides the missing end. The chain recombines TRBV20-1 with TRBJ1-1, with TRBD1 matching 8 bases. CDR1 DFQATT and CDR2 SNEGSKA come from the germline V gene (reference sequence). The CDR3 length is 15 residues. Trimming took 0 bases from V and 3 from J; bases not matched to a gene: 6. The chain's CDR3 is CSARDGQGIDTEAFF. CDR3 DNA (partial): TGCAGTGCTAGAGACGGACAGGGAATCGACACTGAA.